Following are 3 T cell receptor beta chains from one sample sequenced in a study of blood T cell repertoires in COVID-19 (dated by TCRdb to 2018 to 2021). Library creation used the immunoSEQ multiplex PCR assay. TCRdb limited this immuneACCESS table to in-frame rearrangements with V and J called. A share of clones is missing; checked studies link under half to unresolved V genes, and the rest is unexplained. The sample table lists 250,000 to 300,000 clones, approximately 87% of them with a count of one. Jointly, the top ten make up approximately 12% of the sample. The sequenced material came from peripheral blood. These receptors came from a woman aged 30 to 39 with COVID-19, enrolled during active disease.

The chain joins TRBV19 to TRBJ1-5; no definite D call. The germline gives CDR1 LNHDA, CDR2 SQIVND (reference sequence). This CDR3 region has 12 residues. V was shortened by 6 bases and J by 8 bases, with 11 bases between the two germline ends. The CDR3 coding sequence is TGTGCCAGTAGCATCAACTCGGAGCCCCAGCATTTT. It codes for CASSINSEPQHF.

A word on this clone: Distinct nucleotide sequences in the sample also encode this CDR3. DNA for the CDR3: TGCGCCAGCAGCTTGGCGGGGGGCGGTAATGAGCAGTTCTTC. It encodes CASSLAGGGNEQFF. The chain combines TRBV5-1 with TRBJ2-1; the D gene is possibly TRBD2 (7 bases). The V gene's germline CDR1 is SGHRS and CDR2 YFSETQ. The length of the CDR3 is 14 residues. The ends were cut back, 0 bases at V and 7 bases at J, with 11 bases in the middle.

The chain combines TRBV19 with TRBJ2-5; 11 positions agree with TRBD2. The CDR3 is 16 residues long. V was pared by 7 bases and J by 2 bases, with 9 bases of the junction left unmatched. The germline CDR1 and CDR2 sequences are LNHDA and SQIVND (reference sequence). CDR3 region: CASNPRGLADQETQYF. The CDR3 coding sequence is TGTGCCAGTAACCCCCGGGGACTAGCGGATCAAGAGACCCAGTACTTC. The full variable domain, in which reference TRBV19 and TRBJ2-5 provide the parts outside the CDR3, is DGGITQSPKYLFRKEGQNVTLSCEQNLNHDAMYWYRQDPGQGLRLIYYSQIVNDFQKGDIAEGYSVSREKKESFPLTVTSAQKNPTAFYLCASNPRGLADQETQYFGPGTRLLVL.